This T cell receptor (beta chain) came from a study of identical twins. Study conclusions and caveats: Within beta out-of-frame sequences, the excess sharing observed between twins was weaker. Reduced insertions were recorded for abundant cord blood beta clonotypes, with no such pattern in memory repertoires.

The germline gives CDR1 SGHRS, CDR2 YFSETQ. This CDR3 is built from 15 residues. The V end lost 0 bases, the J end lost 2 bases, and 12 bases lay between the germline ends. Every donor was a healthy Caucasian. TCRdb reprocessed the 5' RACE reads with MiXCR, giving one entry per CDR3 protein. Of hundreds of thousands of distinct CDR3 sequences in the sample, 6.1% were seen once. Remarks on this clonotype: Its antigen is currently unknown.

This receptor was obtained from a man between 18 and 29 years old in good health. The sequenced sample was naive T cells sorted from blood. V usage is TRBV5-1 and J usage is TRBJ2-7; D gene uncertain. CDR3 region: CASSLGSVGAYEQYV. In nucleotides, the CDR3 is TGCGCCAGCAGCTTGGGGTCAGTCGGCGCCTACGAGCAGTACGTC.